Here is one T cell receptor (beta chain) with its context. This receptor's antigen is unknown. Per-base quality was not reported, and no clone a single base away is much larger than it. Using the deep immunoSEQ assay, multiplex PCR amplified TCR CDR3 regions from genomic DNA. For each cell subset, the extracted genomic DNA was distributed evenly across all wells of several immunoSEQ 96-well plates, and each plate served as one replicate. For sorted subsets, each replicate PCR was loaded with roughly 200 ng genomic DNA, equivalent to about 33,000 T cell genomes. Purified libraries were quantified with a Qubit 3.0 fluorometer, sized on a Bioanalyzer 2100, and re-quantified with the KAPA Library Quantification kit. Each immunoSEQ 96-well plate was sequenced on its own single-read 150-cycle Illumina NextSeq 550 flow cell. The authors' analysis ran thus. Because the immunoSEQ output held only junctional sequences and lacked quality scores, the filtering could not match the filtering applied to full-length reads. Sequences were annotated with PyIR, a Python wrapper for IgBLAST v1.9, using IMGT germline references to assign V/J genes and CDR3. Any read was removed if the V/J assignment was weak (E-value above 1e-6), the CDR3 was missing, or the read contained stop codons, out-of-frame junctions, or ambiguous translated residues. A V3J clonotype was defined by an identical inferred V gene, J gene, and CDR3 amino acid sequence. The percentage overlap between two repertoires was calculated by dividing the number of shared unique clonotypes by the size of the smaller repertoire. Three approaches were used to assess repertoire richness: RTK rarefaction, the Chao1 estimator, and Recon v2.1 estimates of unobserved clonotypes. For all TCRbeta clonotypes obtained by the gDNA method from four donors, generation probabilities were computed with OLGA. The table was pulled from immuneACCESS by TCRdb, which kept in-frame rearrangements only. Such tables lose some clones; where checked, under half of the loss comes from unresolved V genes, and the rest has no known cause. D and trimming were read from the DNA, whereas the V and J calls and clone size are those reported in that table. Across this sample there are roughly 570,000 clones, with roughly 98% seen only once. 0.3% of the sample comes from the top ten.

These data originate in a study of shared clonotypes between healthy human individuals (TCRdb year 2020). With regard to the full study: The cohort comprised two women and a few men aged 18 to 49 years. For each donor, CD4 naive and CD4 memory were each given three plates, CD8 naive was given two plates, and CD8 memory was given one plate. To estimate repertoire size and how much clonotype sharing occurs between individuals, the study deeply sequenced the blood TCR repertoires of roughly 5 healthy adults. Different laboratories and diverse techniques were used to prepare libraries and sequence TCR repertoires, to increase sequencing depth and limit assay-specific biases. Each donor's leukapheresis produced roughly between roughly 0.85 and 9.5 billion PBMCs.

For the CD8 naive samples, CD45RO-negative cells were positively selected for CCR7, yielding a CD45RA+CCR7+ population from which TemRA cells were excluded. The donors were healthy, HIV-negative adults with no recently reported acute infections or vaccinations. Every donor was a Caucasian adult residing in Nashville, Tennessee, USA. After blood collection by leukapheresis, PBMCs were isolated using Ficoll-Histopaque density gradient centrifugation and then cryopreserved in the vapor phase of liquid nitrogen. Purity and quantity of every magnetically sorted T cell population were checked by analytical flow cytometry. Genomic DNA was isolated from every sorted fraction and measured by UV absorbance on a Nanodrop 2000c. General findings and caveats noted by the study authors: Compared with non-shared clonotypes, the clonotypes found in all four sorted-subset donors had higher generation probabilities. When four donors were compared, the shared fraction of clonotypes was about 5.2% for naive CD4, about 4% for naive CD8, 2.3% for memory CD4, and 0.35% to 0.4% for memory CD8. Sampling was restricted to blood, and TCR repertoires in tissues likely differ from the TCR repertoires found in blood. Based on pairwise subsampling, the degree of clonotype sharing among donors was expected to be affected by sequencing depth. Even with the large sequencing depth, rarefaction of the sorted-subset datasets indicated that sequencing was incomplete. The genetic and exposure-history diversity represented was limited by the small number of donors. Naive subsets generally had larger estimated clonotype richness than memory subsets did.

Taken from the germline V gene, the CDR1 and CDR2 loops are LGHNA and YSLEER. From cysteine to phenylalanine, the CDR3 is 13 amino acids long. Only the CDR3 region is kept as DNA, spanning 39 bases read in frame from base 1. Trimming costs V 4 bases and J 8 bases, and their ends lie 14 bases apart. Sequenced material: naive CD8+ T cells sorted from blood. Taken with the paper, the label for cell subset or site translates to: CD45RA+CCR7+. This sequence was found in a man aged 25-40 years in good health. The receptor chain draws on TRBV4-3 and TRBJ1-2, with the D segment identity uncertain. The sequenced DNA is TGCGCCAGCAGCCTAAGAATGGTACGGGGCTACACCTTC. This yields the protein CASSLRMVRGYTF.